This TCR beta chain emerged from a study of read filtering for tumor transcriptome and immune sequencing. Whole-study context: Patients were approximately 17 male and 11 to 15 female, mean age roughly 70 years, range about 40 to 85.

This library used approximately 370 ng RNA and molecular barcoded adaptors spanning alpha/delta and beta/gamma chains. Using its own MiXCR run on the reads, TCRdb lists one record per CDR3 protein. This sample yields 75,000 to 90,000 distinct CDR3 sequences, of which roughly an eighth are seen a single time; about 15% belongs to the top ten. The table lists this clonotype with many counts. Germline assignment: CDR1 MNHEY and CDR2 SVGAGI. CDR3 length: 17 residues. V lost 5 bases and J 0 bases, leaving 14 bases between the germline ends. This chain joins TRBV6-5 and TRBJ2-6; D is unclear. The sequenced material came from a population of CD138-negative cells sorted from bone marrow. The TCR sequence derives from a donor at least 40 years old with multiple myeloma. The CDR3 DNA reads TGTGCCAGCAGTCCTACCGGGCCAAGCTCTGGGGCCAACGTCCTGACTTTC. It specifies CASSPTGPSSGANVLTF.